What follows describes a single TCR beta chain. The data derive from a study of follicular helper T cells after annual influenza vaccination. The CDR3 has 14 residues. The ends lost 2 bases at V and 5 bases at J; junction bases unmatched: 6. Germline V gene data show CDR1 as GTSNPN and CDR2 as SVGIG (reference sequence). Only in-frame clones appear in the TCRdb table, and some are missing; sequencing was by immunoSEQ multiplex PCR. The sample contains over 2,000 clones, about 90% of which appear only once. Time point in this sample: 2015-2016 season, pre-vaccination. Sequences were derived from CXCR5- memory CD4+ T cells sorted from blood, sampled on the day of influenza vaccination. The V call is TRBV30, the J call TRBJ2-3, with TRBD2 identical over 8 bases. This TCR was sampled from an adult who received the influenza vaccine. DNA for the CDR3: TGTGCCTGGAGTCCCGGGCTAGCGGGAGATACGCAGTATTTT. Amino acids: CAWSPGLAGDTQYF.